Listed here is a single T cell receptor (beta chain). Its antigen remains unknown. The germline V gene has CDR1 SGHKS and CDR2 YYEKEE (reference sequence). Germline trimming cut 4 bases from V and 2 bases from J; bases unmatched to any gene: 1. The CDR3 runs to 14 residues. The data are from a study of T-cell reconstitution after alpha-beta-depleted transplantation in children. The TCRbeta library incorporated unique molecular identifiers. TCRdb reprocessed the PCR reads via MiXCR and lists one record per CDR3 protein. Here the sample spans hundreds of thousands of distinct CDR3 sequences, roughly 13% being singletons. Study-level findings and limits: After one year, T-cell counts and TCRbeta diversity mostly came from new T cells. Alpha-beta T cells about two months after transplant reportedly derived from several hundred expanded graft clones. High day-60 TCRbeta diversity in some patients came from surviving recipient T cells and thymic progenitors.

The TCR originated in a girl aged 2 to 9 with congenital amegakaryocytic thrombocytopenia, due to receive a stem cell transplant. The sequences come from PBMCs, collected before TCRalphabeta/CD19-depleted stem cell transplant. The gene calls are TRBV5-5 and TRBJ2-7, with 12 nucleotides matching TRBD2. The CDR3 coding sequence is TGTGCCAGCAGCACTAGCGGGAGGCCCTACGAGCAGTACTTC. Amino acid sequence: CASSTSGRPYEQYF. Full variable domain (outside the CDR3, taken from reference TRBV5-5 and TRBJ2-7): DAGVTQSPTHLIKTRGQQVTLRCSPISGHKSVSWYQQVLGQGPQFIFQYYEKEERGRGNFPDRFSARQFPNYSSELNVNALLLGDSALYLCASSTSGRPYEQYFGPGTRLTVT.